Below, 3 T cell receptor beta chains from the same sample are listed, as sequenced in a study of cytotoxic CD8 clonotypes in ibrutinib-treated CLL. TCRdb's copy holds only in-frame clones and misses some; the assay was immunoSEQ multiplex PCR. The table records over 200,000 clones, around 75% of them present only once. The specimen comprised PBMCs, sampled after 12 months of ibrutinib treatment. These receptors were taken from a human donor with chronic lymphocytic leukemia.

The chain is built from TRBV6-5 and TRBJ2-7; D is undetermined. The CDR3 sequence is 16 residues long. V was clipped by 0 bases and J by 2 bases, with 14 bases between them. From germline, CDR1 is MNHEY and CDR2 SVGAGI. The CDR3, as DNA: TGTGCCAGCAGTTACTCGATCGGACGCATCCCCTACGAGCAGTACTTC. As protein: CASSYSIGRIPYEQYF.

This clone is a singleton in its sample. CDR3 sequence: CASSQEPPLNNEQFF. In nucleotides, the CDR3 is TGCGCCAGCAGCCAAGAGCCTCCCCTAAACAATGAGCAGTTCTTC. The chain joins TRBV4-3 to TRBJ2-1; D not resolved. From germline, CDR1 is LGHNA and CDR2 YSLEER. The CDR3 is 15 residues long. V was shortened by 0 bases and J by 5 bases, with 11 bases between the two germline ends.

The rearrangement uses TRBV11-2 and TRBJ1-1; no reliable D call. The CDR3 extends over 14 amino acids. V was cut by 5 bases and J by 1 base, with 11 bases left in between. Germline V gives CDR1 SGHAT, CDR2 FQNNGV. DNA for the CDR3: TGTGCCAGCAGCGCACGACGCGGGAACACTGAAGCTTTCTTT. Translated: CASSARRGNTEAFF.